This TCR beta chain was found in a study of OX40 agonist ivuxolimab in advanced cancers. Concerning this clone: Its specificity is unknown.

Trimming shortened V by 1 base and J by 7 bases, and 9 bases separated the two germline ends. CDR3 length equals 12 residues. Germline V gives CDR1 SGHRS, CDR2 YFSETQ. General study findings and limits: The authors also found low normalized T-cell clonal expansion in some nonresponders.

Data came from immunoSEQ multiplex PCR; TCRdb stores just in-frame clones and leaves some out. The sample contains about 54,000 clones, approximately 84% of which appear only once. This receptor was obtained from an adult with an advanced solid tumor such as melanoma, head and neck, liver or kidney cancer. The chain has TRBV5-1 and TRBJ2-7; a possible D gene is TRBD2 (5 bases). This material consisted of CD4+ or CD8+ T cells sorted from blood, taken in a trial of the OX40 agonist ivuxolimab. CDR3 amino acids: CASSLSGIEQYF. CDR3 nucleotides: TGCGCCAGCAGCTTGTCGGGGATTGAGCAGTACTTC.